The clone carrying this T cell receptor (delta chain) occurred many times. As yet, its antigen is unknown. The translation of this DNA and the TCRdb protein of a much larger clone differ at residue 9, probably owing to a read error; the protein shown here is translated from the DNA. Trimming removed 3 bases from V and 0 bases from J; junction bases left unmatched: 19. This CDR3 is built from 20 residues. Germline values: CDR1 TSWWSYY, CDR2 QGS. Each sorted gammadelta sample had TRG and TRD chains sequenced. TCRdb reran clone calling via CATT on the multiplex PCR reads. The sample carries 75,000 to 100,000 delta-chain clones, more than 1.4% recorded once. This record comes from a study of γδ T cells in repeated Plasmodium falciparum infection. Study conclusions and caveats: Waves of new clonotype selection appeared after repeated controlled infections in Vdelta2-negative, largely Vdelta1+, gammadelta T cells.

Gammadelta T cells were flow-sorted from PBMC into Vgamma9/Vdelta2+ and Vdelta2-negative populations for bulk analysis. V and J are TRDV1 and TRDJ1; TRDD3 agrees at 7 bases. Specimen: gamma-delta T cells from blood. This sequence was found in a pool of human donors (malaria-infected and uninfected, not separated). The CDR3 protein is CALGEARRQGDPWYTDKLIF. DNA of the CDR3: TGTGCTCTTGGGGAGGCTAGGAGGCAGGGGGATCCTTGGTACACCGATAAACTCATCTTT.